This entry describes one TCR beta chain. Its specificity is unknown. The sample is drawn from a study of STAT3 mutations in large granular lymphocyte leukemia. General study points: Every T-cell large granular lymphocyte leukemia patient had at least one immunodominant TCR beta clonotype.

CDR1 and CDR2 (germline): LNHNV, YYDKDF (reference sequence). The CDR3 is made up of 17 amino acids. Trimming removed 0 bases at V and 4 bases at J, with 15 bases between. Profiled with immunoSEQ multiplex PCR; TCRdb holds only in-frame clones, not every one. The table records tens of thousands of clones, roughly 81% of them present only once. The chain links TRBV15 to TRBJ2-2; D possibly uses TRBD1 or TRBD2 (7 bases each). The clonotype originates from a human donor with T large granular lymphocyte leukemia. Some clones in this sample may be carry-over from other donors' samples. The sequenced sample was PBMCs. The CDR3 DNA reads as TGTGCCACCAGCAGAGATCAGGGGGGGCTAAGCACCGGGGAGCTGTTTTTT. Its protein is CATSRDQGGLSTGELFF.